The 14 T cell receptor beta chains below come from one sample, sequenced in a study of PD-1 blockade in classical Hodgkin lymphoma. Generated by immunoSEQ multiplex PCR, the TCRdb table keeps only in-frame clones and is missing some. The sample includes 2,500 to 3,500 clones, 70% to 80% seen only once; the top ten take approximately 25%. Time point specified: cycle 4 day 1 (C4D1), after more than five weeks of nivolumab. Exposure to brentuximab vedotin varied, and each patient had relapsed following autologous stem cell transplantation. PBMCs were thawed, and CD8+ T cells were then isolated from them by magnetic negative selection. Specimen: CD8+ T cells from blood, collected before the fourth cycle of nivolumab. These receptors were taken from a human donor with classical Hodgkin lymphoma.

V and J are TRBV7-9 and TRBJ2-7; unclear D gene. The germline CDR1 and CDR2 sequences are SEHNR and FQNEAQ (reference sequence). The CDR3 runs 13 residues. The V end was cut by 0 bases, the J end by 4 bases, with 7 bases between. The CDR3 DNA reads as TGTGCCAGCAGCTTAGCGGACCTGTACGAGCAGTACTTC. It specifies CASSLADLYEQYF.

The V gene is TRBV7-2, the J gene TRBJ2-7, with 9 bases matching TRBD1. The germline V gene encodes CDR1 SGHTA and CDR2 FQGNSA. Trimming took 3 bases from V and 4 from J; bases not matched to a gene: 7. The CDR3 runs 15 residues. Written as DNA, the CDR3 is TGTGCCAGCAGCTTCCCGGGACAGGGTTTGTACGAGCAGTACTTC. This translates into CASSFPGQGLYEQYF.

The genes are TRBV27 and TRBJ2-3; D remains ambiguous. Per the germline V gene, CDR1 is MNHEY and CDR2 is SMNVEV (reference sequence). This CDR3 has 16 amino acids. V dropped 4 bases and J dropped 3 bases, with 17 bases sitting between them. The CDR3 region is CASSSEYSVSTDTQYF. The DNA for the CDR3 is TGTGCCAGCAGTTCCGAATACAGTGTTTCTACAGATACGCAGTATTTT.

The sample holds a few counts of this clone. The chain couples TRBV2 to TRBJ1-5; D is perhaps TRBD1 (6 bases). The V gene lost 5 bases and the J gene lost 0 bases, with 11 bases spanning the gap. The CDR3 consists of 15 residues. The germline V gene encodes CDR1 SNHLY and CDR2 FYNNEI. The CDR3 is CASSWTDYSNQPQHF. CDR3 in DNA: TGTGCCAGCAGTTGGACAGATTATAGCAATCAGCCCCAGCATTTT.

V and J are TRBV9 and TRBJ2-5, with TRBD2 identical over 9 bases. This CDR3 comprises 15 residues. Germline V gene lookup returns CDR1 SGDLS and CDR2 YYNGEE. With 3 bases clipped from V and 1 base from J, the junction kept 4 bases outside the gene matches. CDR3 in amino acids: CASSEGLASQETQYF. In nucleotides, the CDR3 is TGTGCCAGCAGCGAGGGACTAGCCTCCCAAGAGACCCAGTACTTC. The whole variable domain, filled in from reference TRBV9 and TRBJ2-5, reads DSGVTQTPKHLITATGQRVTLRCSPRSGDLSVYWYQQSLDQGLQFLIQYYNGEERAKGNILERFSAQQFPDLHSELNLSSLELGDSALYFCASSEGLASQETQYFGPGTRLLVL.

The CDR3 sequence is CASSFLVSSYEQYF. The CDR3 DNA sequence: TGTGCCAGCAGTTTTTTGGTCAGCTCCTACGAGCAGTACTTC. The gene calls are TRBV28 and TRBJ2-7; unclear D gene. There are 14 residues in the CDR3. The germline gives CDR1 MDHEN, CDR2 SYDVKM. V lost 3 bases, J lost 0 bases, and 9 bases lay in between.

The chain carries TRBV4-1 and TRBJ2-7, with a possible D match to TRBD2 (6 bases). The CDR3 has 16 amino acids. V was clipped by 3 bases and J by 3 bases, with 18 bases between them. Germline V gene data show CDR1 as MGHRA and CDR2 as YSYEKL. The CDR3 coding sequence is TGCGCCAGCAGCCACGAAGCACGGGGGTCACGCTACGAGCAGTACTTC. Translation gives CASSHEARGSRYEQYF.

The J gene is TRBJ1-1, the V gene TRBV7-9, with TRBD1 matching 8 bases. The CDR3 has 13 residues. From germline, CDR1 is SEHNR and CDR2 FQNEAQ (reference sequence). With 7 bases clipped from V and 4 bases from J, the junction kept 5 bases outside the gene matches. The DNA of the CDR3 is TGTGCCAGCACCCGACAGGGGATCACTGAAGCTTTCTTT. It yields the protein CASTRQGITEAFF.

This clone was counted only a few times. The CDR3 reads CASSFWDRGTYEQYF. The CDR3 nucleotides read TGTGCCAGTAGTTTCTGGGACAGGGGGACCTACGAGCAGTACTTC. V is TRBV19 and J is TRBJ2-7; TRBD1 aligns across 11 bases. Germline CDR1 LNHDA, CDR2 SQIVND (reference sequence). V gave up 5 bases and J gave up 2 bases; unmatched junction bases: 5. The CDR3 is 15 amino acids.

The rearrangement joins TRBV4-3 to TRBJ1-1; D is undetermined. This CDR3 has 15 amino acids. Deletions cut 8 bases from V and 0 bases from J, with 16 bases between. Germline CDR1 LGHNA, CDR2 YSLEER. The chain's CDR3 is CASGSEGGLNTEAFF. CDR3 sequence (DNA): TGCGCCAGCGGCAGCGAGGGTGGGTTGAACACTGAAGCTTTCTTT.

This clone was seen a few times. The chain recombines TRBV10-1 with TRBJ1-2; D ambiguous. V lost 10 bases, J lost 4 bases, and 13 bases lay in between. The CDR3 runs 12 residues. In germline, CDR1 is WNHNN, CDR2 SYGVQD (reference sequence). The CDR3 region has the DNA TGCGCCATTACAAGCTACCTCTATGGCTACACCTTC. Translated: CAITSYLYGYTF.

The chain couples TRBV28 to TRBJ2-7; tentative D call: TRBD2 (5 bases). V gave up 10 bases and J gave up 5 bases, with 21 bases separating them. The CDR3 has 14 amino acids. The germline CDR1 and CDR2 sequences are MDHEN and SYDVKM. In DNA form, the CDR3 reads TGTGCCACCACTAGAACTGGGGTTTGGAACGAGCAGTACTTC. It yields the protein CATTRTGVWNEQYF. The complete variable domain, with remaining parts taken from reference TRBV28 and TRBJ2-7, reads DVKVTQSSRYLVKRTGEKVFLECVQDMDHENMFWYRQDPGLGLRLIYFSYDVKMKEKGDIPEGYSVSREKKERFSLILESASTNQTSMYLCATTRTGVWNEQYFGPGTRLTVT.

The rearrangement joins TRBV11-2 to TRBJ2-1; D may be TRBD1 or TRBD2 (6 bases each). The CDR3 has 14 residues. V was pared by 3 bases and J by 5 bases, with 11 bases between. Germline CDR1 and CDR2: SGHAT and FQNNGV. For the CDR3, the DNA is TGTGCCAGCAGCTTCGGGGGCTCTCACAATGAGCAGTTCTTC. As protein: CASSFGGSHNEQFF. Looking up the rest from reference TRBV11-2 and TRBJ2-1 gives the full variable domain: EAGVAQSPRYKIIEKRQSVAFWCNPISGHATLYWYQQILGQGPKLLIQFQNNGVVDDSQLPKDRFSAERLKGVDSTLKIQPAKLEDSAVYLCASSFGGSHNEQFFGPGTRLTVL.

J is TRBJ1-2 and V is TRBV7-3; TRBD1 aligns across 10 bases. Germline CDR1 is SGHTA and CDR2 is FQGTGA. V shed 5 bases, J shed 6 bases, and the junction held 3 bases outside the gene matches. The CDR3 consists of 13 residues. CDR3: CASSHGTGDGYTF. The CDR3 nucleotides read TGTGCCAGCAGCCACGGGACAGGGGATGGCTACACCTTC.